The 25 T cell receptor beta chains given below trace back to one sample, sequenced in a study of T cells in Graves' hyperthyroidism and ophthalmopathy (dated by TCRdb to the late 2010s). The library was obtained by multiplex PCR. TCRdb names Illumina HiSeq 2000 as the instrument used. The TCR beta CDR3 regions were amplified from RNA transcripts. For the first round of RT-PCR on the TCR CDR3, the HTBI primer set was used together with the Qiagen OneStep RT-PCR kit. TCRdb passed the public sequencing reads through fastp at Q25 and MiXCR, retaining productive beta sequences. Each record represents a unique CDR3 protein, reported with the most common genes and DNA among its rows. The sample records some 510,000 distinct CDR3 sequences, about half of which are singletons. The ten largest make up approximately 8.2% of the sample. Sequencing was performed on peripheral blood or thyroid tissue (not recorded which). The source of these receptors is a woman under 30 with Graves' hyperthyroidism. Donor details come from another sample of the same person, matched by shared clones.

This rearrangement joins TRBV10-3 to TRBJ2-7; D remains unclear. Trimming removed 6 bases at V and 10 bases at J, with 19 bases between. CDR1 ENHRY and CDR2 SYGVKD come from the germline V gene. There are 13 residues in the CDR3. CDR3 sequence reads: CAISPDLLFVQYF. The CDR3 region has the DNA TGTGCCATCAGCCCGGACCTTTTGTTCGTACAGTACTTC.

The rearrangement uses TRBV24-1 and TRBJ2-5; 8 nucleotides align to TRBD1. Germline V gives CDR1 KGHDR, CDR2 SFDVKD. CDR3 length: 17 amino acids. V shed 3 bases and J 3 bases; nucleotides not matched to a gene: 11. The CDR3 nucleotides read TGTGCCACCAGTGATCCGGCCGGACAGGGCAAAGAAGAGACCCAGTACTTC. Translation: CATSDPAGQGKEETQYF.

This clonotype was seen once. The chain recombines TRBV7-9 with TRBJ2-5; 16 bases match TRBD2. In germline, CDR1 is SEHNR, CDR2 FQNEAQ (reference sequence). Trimming removed 5 bases from V and 2 bases from J; junction bases left unmatched: 2. The CDR3 has 16 amino acids. The CDR3 here is CASSTGLAGGQETQYF. The CDR3 DNA reads as TGTGCCAGCAGCACGGGACTAGCGGGAGGGCAAGAGACCCAGTACTTC. Variable domain in full (rest from reference TRBV7-9 and TRBJ2-5): DTGVSQNPRHKITKRGQNVTFRCDPISEHNRLYWYRQTLGQGPEFLTYFQNEAQLEKSRLLSDRFSAERPKGSFSTLEIQRTEQGDSAMYLCASSTGLAGGQETQYFGPGTRLLVL.

The chain carries TRBV20-1 and TRBJ1-1, with D unclear. The CDR3 contains 13 residues. Germline V CDR1 and CDR2: DFQATT, SNEGSKA (reference sequence). The V gene lost 1 base and the J gene lost 6 bases, with 12 bases spanning the gap. CDR3 protein: CSARGKLRAEAFF. The CDR3 DNA follows: TGCAGTGCTAGAGGTAAATTACGCGCTGAAGCTTTCTTT.

This chain joins TRBV15 and TRBJ1-1; TRBD1 is a possible D gene (6 bases). V lost 3 bases, J lost 7 bases, and 18 bases lay in between. The CDR3 is 15 residues long. Germline loops: CDR1 LNHNV, CDR2 YYDKDF (reference sequence). DNA of the CDR3: TGTGCCACCAGCAGGGCTAGAGGGGGGCTATTTGAAGCTTTCTTT. Translation gives CATSRARGGLFEAFF.

The chain links TRBV29-1 to TRBJ2-3; no firm D call. CDR1 and CDR2 (germline): SQVTM, ANQGSEA. The CDR3 runs 12 residues. Trimming stripped 0 bases from V and 2 bases from J, with 3 bases between. The CDR3 coding sequence is TGCAGCGTTGAAGAAAACACAGATACGCAGTATTTT. This translates into CSVEENTDTQYF.

V usage is TRBV29-1 and J usage is TRBJ1-5, with D possibly TRBD1 on 5 matching bases. Germline assignment: CDR1 SQVTM and CDR2 ANQGSEA. This CDR3 has 13 residues. The CDR3 sequence: CSASRKGHQPQHF. The DNA for the CDR3 is TGCAGTGCCAGCAGGAAGGGACATCAGCCCCAGCATTTT.

V usage is TRBV7-9 and J usage is TRBJ1-1; a possible D gene is TRBD1 (6 bases). The V gene's germline CDR1 is SEHNR and CDR2 FQNEAQ (reference sequence). The length of the CDR3 is 14 residues. V was pared by 3 bases and J by 2 bases, with 10 bases between. In DNA, the CDR3 is TGTGCCAGCAGCTTCAGACAGGCCAACACTGAAGCTTTCTTT. Its translation is CASSFRQANTEAFF.

The chain is built from TRBV2 and TRBJ1-6; 9 nucleotides agree with TRBD1. Germline V gene lookup returns CDR1 SNHLY and CDR2 FYNNEI. The CDR3 spans 15 residues. V lost 4 bases to trimming and J lost 7 bases; unmatched junction nucleotides: 5. DNA of the CDR3: TGTGCCAGCAGTGCCCGGGACAGGGACAATTCACCCCTCCACTTT. Translating it yields CASSARDRDNSPLHF.

This clonotype was seen at least ten times. The V and J genes are TRBV12-3 or TRBV12-4 and TRBJ1-1, with a possible D match to TRBD1 (6 bases). V dropped 7 bases and J dropped 1 base, with 10 bases sitting between them. The CDR3 loop spans 13 amino acids. For the CDR3, the DNA is TGTGCCAGCACCCTACAGGGGAACACTGAAGCTTTCTTT. Amino acid sequence: CASTLQGNTEAFF.

In its sample, this clonotype was seen many times. This chain links TRBV2 with TRBJ2-5; tentatively, D is TRBD2 (6 bases). The V end was cut by 10 bases, the J end by 2 bases, with 14 bases between. The CDR3 spans 13 residues. CDR1 is SNHLY, CDR2 FYNNEI, per germline. The CDR3 sequence: CATRGAGQETQYF. The CDR3 DNA follows: TGTGCCACCCGAGGTGCGGGACAAGAGACCCAGTACTTC.

The rearrangement links TRBV2 to TRBJ2-2; the D gene is possibly TRBD2 (6 bases). Germline CDR1 SNHLY, CDR2 FYNNEI. V was cut by 8 bases and J by 11 bases, with 21 bases left in between. The CDR3 length is 14 residues. CDR3 sequence: CASFEEAGLGELFF. The CDR3 nucleotides are TGTGCCAGCTTCGAGGAGGCGGGGTTGGGTGAGCTGTTTTTT.

This clonotype was observed a few times. This sequence joins TRBV7-2 and TRBJ2-5; D not resolved. The V end was cut by 1 base, the J end by 1 base, with 7 bases between. This CDR3 has 14 amino acids. The V gene's germline CDR1 is SGHTA and CDR2 FQGNSA. The CDR3: CASSLEECQETQYF. The CDR3, as DNA: TGTGCCAGCAGCTTAGAGGAGTGCCAAGAGACCCAGTACTTC.

The V gene is TRBV4-3, the J gene TRBJ1-2; no definite D call. This CDR3 spans 13 amino acids. Germline assignment: CDR1 LGHNA and CDR2 YSLEER. V lost 1 base and J lost 6, with 9 bases in between. The CDR3 region has the DNA TGCGCCAGCAGCCAAGTTGGGCAGCATGGCTACACCTTC. It codes for CASSQVGQHGYTF.

The V gene is TRBV9, the J gene TRBJ1-2; no clear D. V was pared by 3 bases and J by 2 bases, with 8 bases between. The germline V gene has CDR1 SGDLS and CDR2 YYNGEE. This CDR3 is 13 amino acids long. The DNA of the CDR3 is TGTGCCAGCAGCGCGTCAGAGAACTATGGCTACACCTTC. Translation: CASSASENYGYTF. Using reference TRBV9 and TRBJ1-2 for the parts outside the CDR3, the full variable domain is DSGVTQTPKHLITATGQRVTLRCSPRSGDLSVYWYQQSLDQGLQFLIQYYNGEERAKGNILERFSAQQFPDLHSELNLSSLELGDSALYFCASSASENYGYTFGSGTRLTVV.

This chain connects TRBV7-3 to TRBJ2-5, with 8 positions matching TRBD1. This CDR3 spans 12 amino acids. Germline CDR1 is SGHTA and CDR2 is FQGTGA. Unmatched junction bases numbered 3, after V lost 5 bases and J lost 7 bases. CDR3 amino acids: CASSLGTGTQYF. Written as DNA, the CDR3 is TGTGCCAGCAGCCTCGGGACAGGGACCCAGTACTTC.

The rearrangement uses TRBV25-1 and TRBJ1-2; no definite D call. Between the trimmed V and J ends, which lost 2 bases and 8 bases, there was a span of 18 bases. CDR1 is MGHDK, CDR2 SYGVNS, per germline. The CDR3 is made up of 15 amino acids. The CDR3 sequence is CASSEGQMVRLGYTF. The CDR3 DNA reads TGTGCCAGCAGTGAAGGTCAGATGGTGCGGTTAGGCTACACCTTC.

The chain has TRBV20-1 and TRBJ1-1, with TRBD1 matching 9 bases. V lost 5 bases, J lost 1 base, and 11 bases stayed unmatched. Per germline, CDR1 DFQATT and CDR2 SNEGSKA (reference sequence). CDR3 length: 16 residues. CDR3 DNA: TGCAGTGCTTCGGACAGGGGCCCTAGAGGGAACACTGAAGCTTTCTTT. This codes for CSASDRGPRGNTEAFF.

The chain combines TRBV20-1 with TRBJ2-2, with 7 bases identical to TRBD2. The CDR3 length is 15 residues. The trim removed 3 bases at V and 1 base at J, leaving 5 bases unmatched. Germline V gives CDR1 DFQATT, CDR2 SNEGSKA (reference sequence). The CDR3 loop is CSASRASGNTGELFF. Here the CDR3 DNA reads TGCAGTGCTAGTCGGGCTAGCGGGAACACCGGGGAGCTGTTTTTT.

This clonotype has more than one count but fewer than ten. The chain joins TRBV12-3 or TRBV12-4 to TRBJ1-1; possibly TRBD1 for D (6 bases). The CDR3 covers 13 residues. With 6 bases removed from V and 4 bases from J, the gap between germline ends came to 12 bases. CDR3 amino acids: CASRLEGGTEAFF. CDR3 DNA: TGTGCCAGCAGGTTGGAGGGGGGCACTGAAGCTTTCTTT.

The rearrangement links TRBV24-1 to TRBJ2-1; D unresolved. The V gene lost 2 bases and the J gene lost 9 bases, with 4 bases spanning the gap. The CDR3 covers 11 residues. Per germline, CDR1 KGHDR and CDR2 SFDVKD. CDR3 nucleotide sequence: TGTGCCACCAGTGATTGGGGTGAGCAGTTCTTC. Translating it yields CATSDWGEQFF.

Of note for this clonotype: Since a much larger clone is just one base distant, this may be a read error. The chain carries TRBV7-9 and TRBJ1-4, with 8 bases identical to TRBD1. Germline V CDR1 and CDR2: SEHNR, FQNEAQ (reference sequence). The CDR3 is made up of 14 amino acids. CDR3: CASSQTGASEKLLF. The DNA for the CDR3 is TGTGCCAGCAGCCAGACAGGGGCTAGTGAAAAACTGCTTTTT.

The CDR3 DNA is TGTGCCATCAAAACTGCAGGGGGCAGAACTGAAGCTTTCTTT. Encoded protein: CAIKTAGGRTEAFF. J is TRBJ1-1 and V is TRBV10-3; 8 bases are shared with TRBD1. Per the germline V gene, CDR1 is ENHRY and CDR2 is SYGVKD. CDR3 size: 14 residues. Trimming cost V 7 bases and J 5 bases; bases outside gene matches: 9.

A few counts support this clonotype. The genes are TRBV5-8 and TRBJ1-5; D call uncertain. The CDR3 is 15 amino acids. CDR1 is SGHTS and CDR2 is YDEGEE in the germline V gene. The V end lost 0 bases, the J end lost 4 bases, and 11 bases lay between the germline ends. CDR3: CASSLGLGGNQPQHF. CDR3 DNA sequence: TGTGCCAGCAGCTTGGGGTTAGGAGGAAATCAGCCCCAGCATTTT.

The genes are TRBV2 and TRBJ1-6, with a weak D call TRBD1 (5 bases). The V gene's germline CDR1 is SNHLY and CDR2 FYNNEI. Trimming shortened V by 3 bases and J by 7 bases, and 10 bases separated the two germline ends. The CDR3 covers 14 residues. The CDR3 is CASSDRETNSPLHF. CDR3 coding DNA: TGTGCCAGCAGTGACAGGGAAACGAATTCACCCCTCCACTTT. Full variable domain (missing parts from reference TRBV2 and TRBJ1-6): EPEVTQTPSHQVTQMGQEVILRCVPISNHLYFYWYRQILGQKVEFLVSFYNNEISEKSEIFDDQFSVERPDGSNFTLKIRSTKLEDSAMYFCASSDRETNSPLHFGNGTRLTVT.